Each of the 21 T cell receptor beta chains below was sequenced from the same sample in a study of T-cell memory formation after mild COVID-19 (dated by TCRdb to the early 2020s). Preparation of the library involved 5' RACE. The instrument given in TCRdb is Illumina NovaSeq 6000. TCRdb ran its own pipeline on the public reads, namely fastp trimming at Q25 and MiXCR clone calling, and kept in-frame beta chains. Entries are consolidated by CDR3 protein sequence, retaining the most common genes and DNA. The sample includes over 500,000 distinct CDR3 sequences, with approximately 15% observed a single time. Together, the top ten hold about 7.5% of the sample. Sequences were obtained from PBMCs or a T cell subset sorted from them (not recorded which). These receptors came from an adult woman who had mild COVID-19 (a few samples of this study predate the infection). The sample titles of this study are shuffled in the database, so cell type and time point are left out; the donor was told from shared clones.

This clonotype has just a few counts. The chain has TRBV27 and TRBJ1-1, with D possibly being TRBD1 (6 bases). Germline V gives CDR1 MNHEY, CDR2 SMNVEV (reference sequence). The CDR3 has 13 residues. The V gene lost 8 bases and the J gene lost 0 bases, with 10 bases spanning the gap. The CDR3 sequence: CASHYRVNTEAFF. DNA for the CDR3: TGTGCCAGCCATTACAGGGTGAACACTGAAGCTTTCTTT.

This chain links TRBV4-1 with TRBJ1-6; 8 nucleotides agree with TRBD1. The germline V gene encodes CDR1 MGHRA and CDR2 YSYEKL. There are 16 residues in the CDR3. The ends lost 2 bases at V and 7 bases at J; junction bases unmatched: 7. CDR3 nucleotide sequence: TGCGCCAGCAGCCAACCACAGGGGGTCGGGAATTCACCCCTCCACTTT. Encoded protein: CASSQPQGVGNSPLHF.

The chain links TRBV19 to TRBJ2-7, with a tentative D call TRBD1 (5 bases). This CDR3 is built from 11 residues. Trimming shortened V by 6 bases and J by 5 bases, and 8 bases separated the two germline ends. CDR1 LNHDA and CDR2 SQIVND come from the germline V gene (reference sequence). The CDR3 DNA is TGTGCCAGTAGAAGACAGAACGAGCAGTACTTC. Its protein product is CASRRQNEQYF.

Many counts were recorded for this clonotype. The rearrangement uses TRBV6-1 and TRBJ2-2; D might be TRBD1 (6 bases). Trimming pared 9 bases from V and 6 bases from J, leaving 14 bases between. This CDR3 is built from 13 residues. Germline-derived CDR1 and CDR2 are MNHNS and SASEGT. The CDR3 nucleotides read TGTGCCAGTTCTACCAGGGGTTCCGGGGAGCTGTTTTTT. Translation gives CASSTRGSGELFF.

The sample holds a few counts of this clonotype. The chain has TRBV14 and TRBJ1-1, with 8 nucleotides matching TRBD1. This CDR3 comprises 15 residues. V dropped 3 bases and J dropped 6; count of bases not matched to a gene: 9. The germline V gene encodes CDR1 SGHDN and CDR2 FVKESK. The CDR3 is CASSHRTGNRSEAFF. CDR3 bases: TGTGCCAGCAGCCACAGGACAGGGAATCGGTCTGAAGCTTTCTTT.

This chain joins TRBV15 and TRBJ2-7, with 7 bases matching TRBD1. Germline assignment: CDR1 LNHNV and CDR2 YYDKDF (reference sequence). The V and J ends lost 3 bases and 2 bases, in that order; junction bases with no gene match: 1. The CDR3 length is 13 residues. Written as DNA, the CDR3 is TGTGCCACCAGCAGGGACAGGCCCTACGAGCAGTACTTC. The encoded protein is CATSRDRPYEQYF. Full variable domain (outside the CDR3, taken from reference TRBV15 and TRBJ2-7): DAMVIQNPRYQVTQFGKPVTLSCSQTLNHNVMYWYQQKSSQAPKLLFHYYDKDFNNEADTPDNFQSRRPNTSFCFLDIRSPGLGDTAMYLCATSRDRPYEQYFGPGTRLTVT.

This chain links TRBV7-2 with TRBJ1-1, with 7 bases aligning to TRBD1. The V segment lost 5 bases and the J segment 0 bases; nucleotides outside the gene matches: 9. Germline-derived CDR1 and CDR2 are SGHTA and FQGNSA. This CDR3 has 16 residues. The CDR3 loop is CASSSLTGTVNTEAFF. CDR3 DNA sequence: TGTGCCAGCAGCAGCTTGACCGGGACAGTGAACACTGAAGCTTTCTTT.

This clonotype was seen more than once but under ten times. The V gene is TRBV18, the J gene TRBJ1-5; D call uncertain. Germline values: CDR1 KGHSH, CDR2 LQKENI. The CDR3 is made up of 17 amino acids. V dropped 0 bases and J dropped 2 bases, with 14 bases sitting between them. The CDR3 region has the DNA TGTGCCAGCTCACCACCAGGAGGGTCCGGGGGCAATCAGCCCCAGCATTTT. Protein sequence: CASSPPGGSGGNQPQHF.

This clonotype was picked up a small number of times. The chain recombines TRBV5-1 with TRBJ2-3; TRBD2 matches 10 bases. Germline CDR1 SGHRS, CDR2 YFSETQ. After removal of 0 bases from V and 1 base from J, the junction contained 8 bases not matched to a gene. The CDR3 runs 18 residues. For the CDR3, the DNA is TGCGCCAGCAGCTTGGGGCTAGCGGGAGAACGGGGCACAGATACGCAGTATTTT. Amino acids: CASSLGLAGERGTDTQYF. Together with reference TRBV5-1 and TRBJ2-3, the CDR3 gives the full variable domain: KAGVTQTPRYLIKTRGQQVTLSCSPISGHRSVSWYQQTPGQGLQFLFEYFSETQRNKGNFPGRFSGRQFSNSRSEMNVSTLELGDSALYLCASSLGLAGERGTDTQYFGPGTRLTVL.

This chain uses TRBV6-2 or TRBV6-3 with TRBJ1-2; D gene ambiguous. The germline gives CDR1 MNHEY, CDR2 SVGEGT. The ends were cut back, 0 bases at V and 8 bases at J, with 13 bases in the middle. CDR3 length: 14 residues. The CDR3 DNA is TGTGCCAGCAGTTACTCGTATGACGGTGGGGGCTACACCTTC. Translation gives CASSYSYDGGGYTF.

This clonotype was seen a handful of times. This rearrangement joins TRBV5-1 to TRBJ1-1; TRBD1 might be the D (6 bases). Germline CDR1 reads SGHRS; CDR2 reads YFSETQ. The V gene lost 0 bases and the J gene lost 1 base, with 10 bases spanning the gap. The CDR3 has 15 residues. The DNA of the CDR3 is TGCGCCAGCAGCTTGGTGGGGACACCGAACACTGAAGCTTTCTTT. It encodes CASSLVGTPNTEAFF.

This clonotype has more than one count but fewer than ten. The CDR3 DNA is TGTGCCAGCAGTGGGCGGCAGGGGGCGTTTGGGGCCAACGTCCTGACTTTC. This sequence encodes CASSGRQGAFGANVLTF. The chain links TRBV25-1 to TRBJ2-6; 8 bases are a match to TRBD1. The junction had 8 bases not matched to a gene; V was cut back by 4 bases and J by 3 bases. Germline V gene lookup returns CDR1 MGHDK and CDR2 SYGVNS. The CDR3 spans 17 residues.

This clonotype was seen a handful of times. This chain uses TRBV20-1 with TRBJ2-7; D may match TRBD1 or TRBD2 (8 bases each). Germline V lookup: CDR1 DFQATT, CDR2 SNEGSKA (reference sequence). The V end lost 6 bases, the J end lost 2 bases, and 14 bases lay between the germline ends. This CDR3 contains 13 residues. CDR3 sequence (DNA): TGCAGTGCGCGGGGGGACAGGACCTACGAGCAGTACTTC. It is translated as CSARGDRTYEQYF.

The rearrangement joins TRBV12-5 to TRBJ2-7; 8 bases line up with TRBD2. This CDR3 comprises 16 residues. V lost 2 bases, J lost 5 bases, and 11 bases stayed unmatched. Per germline, CDR1 LGHNT and CDR2 FRNRAP. The CDR3 DNA is TGTGCTAGTGGTTTGCTGGGACTAGAGCCTGTCCACGAGCAGTACTTC. Translated, it gives CASGLLGLEPVHEQYF.

This clonotype was seen only a few times. V gene TRBV5-1 combines with J gene TRBJ1-4; 7 positions agree with TRBD1. The CDR3 loop spans 14 amino acids. After removal of 3 bases from V and 6 bases from J, the junction contained 5 bases not matched to a gene. CDR1 SGHRS and CDR2 YFSETQ come from the germline V gene. The CDR3 here is CASSSTGEDEKLFF. CDR3 DNA: TGCGCCAGCAGCTCTACAGGGGAGGATGAAAAACTGTTTTTT. Together with reference TRBV5-1 and TRBJ1-4, the CDR3 gives the full variable domain: KAGVTQTPRYLIKTRGQQVTLSCSPISGHRSVSWYQQTPGQGLQFLFEYFSETQRNKGNFPGRFSGRQFSNSRSEMNVSTLELGDSALYLCASSSTGEDEKLFFGSGTQLSVL.

J is TRBJ2-7 and V is TRBV6-2 or TRBV6-3, with TRBD1 matching 9 bases. V dropped 0 bases and J dropped 5; count of bases not matched to a gene: 8. This CDR3 region has 16 residues. CDR1 MNHEY and CDR2 SVGEGT come from the germline V gene. The CDR3 DNA reads TGTGCCAGCAGTTACTCGATAGGACAGGGGATGCACGAGCAGTACTTC. It translates to CASSYSIGQGMHEQYF.

CDR3 in DNA: TGTGCCAGCAGCCTCCCAGCGGGAGAGCAGTACTTC. This codes for CASSLPAGEQYF. The V call is TRBV7-9, the J call TRBJ2-7; 7 bases line up with TRBD2. This CDR3 contains 12 residues. V lost 5 bases, J lost 7 bases, and 5 bases stayed unmatched. Germline assignment: CDR1 SEHNR and CDR2 FQNEAQ (reference sequence).

J is TRBJ2-3 and V is TRBV15; D is unclear. In germline, CDR1 is LNHNV, CDR2 YYDKDF (reference sequence). V gave up 0 bases and J gave up 2 bases, with 9 bases separating them. The CDR3 is 15 residues long. Written as DNA, the CDR3 is TGTGCCACCAGCAGAGATCTCCCTCCCACAGATACGCAGTATTTT. Its translation is CATSRDLPPTDTQYF.

A few counts support this clonotype. The chain joins TRBV28 to TRBJ2-7, with D possibly being TRBD1 or TRBD2 (5 bases each). Deletions cut 7 bases from V and 4 bases from J, with 26 bases between. There are 17 residues in the CDR3. The germline gives CDR1 MDHEN, CDR2 SYDVKM. The CDR3 reads CASITTSSGTSDYEQYF. CDR3 in DNA: TGTGCCAGCATTACTACCAGTTCCGGGACCTCGGATTACGAGCAGTACTTC.

This sequence joins TRBV7-9 and TRBJ2-3; TRBD1 is a possible D gene (6 bases). The CDR3 is made up of 15 amino acids. V was trimmed by 5 bases and J by 2 bases, leaving 14 bases between them. The germline V gene has CDR1 SEHNR and CDR2 FQNEAQ (reference sequence). The CDR3 region is CASSPLDSYTDTQYF. The CDR3, as DNA: TGTGCCAGCAGCCCACTGGACAGCTACACAGATACGCAGTATTTT.

This clonotype came up a few times. V usage is TRBV6-5 and J usage is TRBJ1-4, with D possibly being TRBD1 (6 bases). This CDR3 is 15 amino acids long. V was shortened by 5 bases and J by 2 bases, with 12 bases between the two germline ends. Germline V lookup: CDR1 MNHEY, CDR2 SVGAGI. The CDR3: CASSRRGLTNEKLFF. The CDR3 nucleotides are TGTGCCAGCAGTCGCAGGGGACTTACTAATGAAAAACTGTTTTTT.